This TCR beta chain is from a study of OX40 agonist ivuxolimab in advanced cancers. This clone has a single count. The antigen remains undetermined. V lost 6 bases and J lost 8; bases outside the gene matches: 10. Per the germline V gene, CDR1 is LNHDA and CDR2 is SQIVND (reference sequence). The CDR3 is made up of 15 amino acids. The data were produced by immunoSEQ multiplex PCR, yet TCRdb's version contains in-frame clones alone and is incomplete. There are 75,000 to 100,000 clones in the sample; roughly 84% occur only once, and 2.5% to 3% lies in the top ten. Peripheral blood came from all dose cohorts at three timepoints. Study conclusions and caveats: There was clonal expansion of CD4+ and CD8+ blood T cells by week 6 at 0.1 to 3.0 mg/kg. Among the lowest peripheral clonal expansion occurred in 0.1-3.0 mg/kg partial responders.

The chain uses TRBV19 and TRBJ1-5; 10 bases map to TRBD1. This clonotype was obtained from an adult with an advanced solid tumor such as melanoma, head and neck, liver or kidney cancer. This specimen was CD4+ or CD8+ T cells sorted from blood, taken in a trial of the OX40 agonist ivuxolimab. CDR3 DNA sequence: TGTGCCAGTAGAGACCTTGGGACAGGGGCTAAGCCCCAGCATTTT. This gives the protein CASRDLGTGAKPQHF.